This T cell receptor beta chain was identified in a study of T cell responses to AZD1222 COVID-19 vaccine. The study, taken as a whole, reports: The donors showed a predominance of white British ancestry and of females, with possible underestimation of clonal diversity.

A word on this clone: What it binds is unknown.

The CDR3 length is 12 residues. Germline V gene sequence: CDR1 LGHDT, CDR2 YNNKEL (reference sequence). With V trimmed by 4 bases and J by 10 bases, 5 bases remained unmatched. The assay was immunoSEQ multiplex PCR, and TCRdb's table has in-frame clones only and misses some. The sample lists fewer than 200,000 clones, approximately 88% occurring once. The source material was peripheral blood, sampled 28 days after the second AZD1222 dose. The chain recombines TRBV3-1 (or the pseudogene TRBV3-2) with TRBJ1-1; the match to TRBD1 covers 8 bases. The receptor was derived from an adult who received the AZD1222 COVID-19 vaccine. CDR3 coding DNA: TGTGCCAGCAGCCGCTCACAGGGGGTAGCTTTCTTT. As protein: CASSRSQGVAFF.